This record covers a single T cell receptor (beta chain). What it binds is unknown. The data were taken from a study of T cells in Graves' hyperthyroidism and ophthalmopathy. Overall study results and limits: Separation of ophthalmopathy from stable hyperthyroidism was achieved by a 13 V-J model. Ophthalmopathy was identified by the model a median 6.5 months ahead of onset. Most clonotypes expanded in thyroid above 0.001 were likewise present in blood.

The CDR3 regions of TCR beta were amplified from RNA transcripts. TCR CDR3 regions were first amplified by RT-PCR with HTBI primers. One entry per CDR3 protein results from TCRdb running MiXCR on the multiplex PCR reads. In the table there are about 700,000 distinct CDR3 sequences, just under 45% of which are singletons. The CDR3 runs 12 residues. V gave up 5 bases and J gave up 6 bases; unmatched junction bases: 3. Per germline, CDR1 SQVTM and CDR2 ANQGSEA. Sequencing was done on a sample of peripheral blood or thyroid tissue (not recorded which). The genes are TRBV29-1 and TRBJ1-2; 10 bases agree with TRBD1. The sequence was collected from an adult man with Graves' disease, either hyperthyroidism or ophthalmopathy (not recorded which). CDR3 bases: TGCAGCGTTAGGACAGGGGGAAATGGCTACACCTTC. It codes for CSVRTGGNGYTF.